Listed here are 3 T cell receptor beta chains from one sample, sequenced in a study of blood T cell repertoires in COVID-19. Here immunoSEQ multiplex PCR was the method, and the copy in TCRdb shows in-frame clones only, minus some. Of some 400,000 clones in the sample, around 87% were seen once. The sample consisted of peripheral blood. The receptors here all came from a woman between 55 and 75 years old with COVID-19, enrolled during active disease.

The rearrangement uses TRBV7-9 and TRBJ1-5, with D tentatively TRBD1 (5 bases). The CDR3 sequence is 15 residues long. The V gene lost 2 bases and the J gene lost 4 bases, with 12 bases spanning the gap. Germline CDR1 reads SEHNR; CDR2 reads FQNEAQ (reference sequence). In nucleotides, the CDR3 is TGTGCCAGCAGCTTATGGGGCCAGGGTAATCAGCCCCAGCATTTT. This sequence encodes CASSLWGQGNQPQHF.

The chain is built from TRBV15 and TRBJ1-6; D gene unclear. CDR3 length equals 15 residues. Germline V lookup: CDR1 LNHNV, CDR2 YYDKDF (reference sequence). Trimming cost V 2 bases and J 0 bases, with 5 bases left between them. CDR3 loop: CATSRRSSYNSPLHF. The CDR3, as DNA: TGTGCCACCAGCAGAAGGAGCTCCTATAATTCACCCCTCCACTTT.

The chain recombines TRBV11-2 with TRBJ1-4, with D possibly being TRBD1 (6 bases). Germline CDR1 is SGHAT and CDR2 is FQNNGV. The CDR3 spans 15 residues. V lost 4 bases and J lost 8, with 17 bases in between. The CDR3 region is CASSSRGGTGEKLFF. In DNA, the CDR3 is TGTGCCAGCAGCTCCCGAGGGGGAACGGGCGAAAAACTGTTTTTT.